Presented here are 19 T cell receptor beta chains from one specimen sequenced in a study of blood T cell repertoires in COVID-19. Clones were sequenced by immunoSEQ multiplex PCR, and TCRdb holds only the in-frame ones, with some missing. The sample contains approximately 270,000 clones, around 90% of which appear only once. The sequencing sample was made of peripheral blood. All receptors come from a man aged 45 to 65 with acute or convalescent COVID-19.

The V and J genes are TRBV6-6 and TRBJ1-1; D perhaps matches TRBD1 (5 bases). V lost 0 bases and J 5 bases, leaving 10 bases between the germline ends. This CDR3 is 14 amino acids long. The germline gives CDR1 MNHNY, CDR2 SVGAGI (reference sequence). Here the CDR3 DNA reads TGTGCCAGCAGTTACTCCGGGGGTGGGACTGAAGCTTTCTTT. It translates to CASSYSGGGTEAFF.

A remark on this clone: Other DNA sequences in this sample translate to the same CDR3. V usage is TRBV18 and J usage is TRBJ1-5, with 9 positions matching TRBD1. J gave up 3 bases and V 3 bases, and 3 bases lay outside the gene matches. The V gene's germline CDR1 is KGHSH and CDR2 LQKENI. CDR3 length: 15 residues. The CDR3 nucleotides read TGTGCCAGCTCACCGGGGACAGGGCCCAATCAGCCCCAGCATTTT. It codes for CASSPGTGPNQPQHF.

This chain links TRBV9 with TRBJ2-5, with TRBD2 identical over 8 bases. V trimming: 4 bases; J trimming: 4 bases; junction bases outside the gene matches: 9. The CDR3 runs to 15 residues. Germline V lookup: CDR1 SGDLS, CDR2 YYNGEE. Written as DNA, the CDR3 is TGTGCCAGCAGCCCCGGGACTAGAGGGGTAGAGACCCAGTACTTC. Residues: CASSPGTRGVETQYF.

The J gene is TRBJ1-1, the V gene TRBV10-3; possibly TRBD1 for D (6 bases). V was shortened by 3 bases and J by 7 bases, with 12 bases between the two germline ends. Germline CDR1 is ENHRY and CDR2 is SYGVKD. CDR3 length: 13 residues. The CDR3 sequence: CAISEGDTLEAFF. The CDR3 coding sequence is TGTGCCATCAGTGAAGGGGACACCCTTGAAGCTTTCTTT.

The J gene is TRBJ1-5, the V gene TRBV18; 9 nucleotides align to TRBD1. Trimming took 2 bases from V and 6 from J; bases not matched to a gene: 5. The CDR3 has 15 residues. Germline V CDR1 and CDR2: KGHSH, LQKENI. The CDR3 is CASSPSRQGGQPQHF. The CDR3, as DNA: TGTGCCAGCTCACCATCCCGACAGGGGGGTCAGCCCCAGCATTTT.

The chain carries TRBV5-1 and TRBJ2-6, with unresolved D. The germline V and J ends were trimmed by 0 bases and 2 bases, with 15 bases remaining between them. Germline V gives CDR1 SGHRS, CDR2 YFSETQ. The CDR3 runs 18 residues. In nucleotides, the CDR3 is TGCGCCAGCAGCTTGGACGCAGGTTTCCCCCCTGGGGCCAACGTCCTGACTTTC. This gives the protein CASSLDAGFPPGANVLTF.

This sequence joins TRBV29-1 and TRBJ1-2; TRBD1 matches at 9 bases. The germline V gene has CDR1 SQVTM and CDR2 ANQGSEA. The CDR3 consists of 14 residues. Germline trimming cut 5 bases from V and 4 bases from J; bases unmatched to any gene: 8. The CDR3 bases are TGCAGCGTTTCCCCGATGGACAGGGGCTATGGCTACACCTTC. Its protein is CSVSPMDRGYGYTF.

V and J are TRBV5-4 and TRBJ2-7, with 8 bases aligning to TRBD1. J lost 1 base, V lost 4 bases, and 4 bases had no gene match. The CDR3 totals 14 residues. Germline values: CDR1 SGHNT, CDR2 YYREEE (reference sequence). The DNA of the CDR3 is TGTGCCAGCAGCGGTGACAGGGGATCCTACGAGCAGTACTTC. Its protein product is CASSGDRGSYEQYF.

J is TRBJ1-6 and V is TRBV2; a possible D gene is TRBD1 (5 bases). With 6 bases removed from V and 6 bases from J, the gap between germline ends came to 12 bases. The germline V gene encodes CDR1 SNHLY and CDR2 FYNNEI. The length of the CDR3 is 14 residues. The CDR3 DNA sequence: TGTGCCAGCAGGGGGCGGCACAGTAATTCACCCCTCCACTTT. As protein: CASRGRHSNSPLHF.

This clone was detected once. This sequence joins TRBV30 and TRBJ2-7, with TRBD2 matching over 9 bases. Germline CDR1 GTSNPN, CDR2 SVGIG (reference sequence). With V trimmed by 3 bases and J by 6 bases, 9 bases remained unmatched. The CDR3 sequence is 14 residues long. CDR3 sequence: CAWSRLAASFEQYF. The CDR3 coding sequence is TGTGCCTGGAGCCGACTAGCGGCTTCTTTCGAGCAGTACTTC. The whole variable domain, filled in from reference TRBV30 and TRBJ2-7, reads SQTIHQWPATLVQPVGSPLSLECTVEGTSNPNLYWYRQAAGRGLQLLFYSVGIGQISSEVPQNLSASRPQDRQFILSSKKLLLSDSGFYLCAWSRLAASFEQYFGPGTRLTVT.

V and J are TRBV4-2 and TRBJ2-1; TRBD2 matches 11 bases. J lost 10 bases, V lost 1 base, and 15 bases had no gene match. This CDR3 is 18 amino acids long. Per the germline V gene, CDR1 is LGHNA and CDR2 is YNFKEQ. The CDR3 DNA reads TGTGCCAGCAGCCAAGCGGTCACCGGGACTAGCGGCCCCCGGGAGCAGTTCTTC. This codes for CASSQAVTGTSGPREQFF.

This chain links TRBV11-3 with TRBJ2-4; 11 bases are a match to TRBD1. This CDR3 is 18 amino acids long. J lost 4 bases, V lost 11 bases, and 19 bases had no gene match. Germline CDR1 reads SGHNT; CDR2 reads YENEEA. As DNA, the CDR3 is TGTGCCTACCGAGCAGGGGGACAGGGGGTTATATCGAAAAACATTCAGTACTTC. It specifies CAYRAGGQGVISKNIQYF.

The table lists this clone with a count of one. V is TRBV6-4 and J is TRBJ1-6; unclear D gene. V lost 3 bases and J 7 bases, leaving 7 bases between the germline ends. The germline CDR1 and CDR2 sequences are MRHNA and SNTAGT. The CDR3 runs 13 residues. The CDR3 sequence is CASSEASNSPLHF. The CDR3 DNA sequence: TGTGCCAGCAGTGAGGCCTCAAATTCACCCCTCCACTTT.

The rearrangement links TRBV11-3 to TRBJ2-7, with 8 bases that match TRBD1. The CDR3 is 16 residues long. Trimming removed 1 base from V and 2 bases from J; junction bases left unmatched: 7. Germline loops: CDR1 SGHNT, CDR2 YENEEA. CDR3 nucleotide sequence: TGTGCCAGCAGCTTAGGTCCGGGACAGGCTCCCTACGAGCAGTACTTC. It specifies CASSLGPGQAPYEQYF. The complete variable domain, with remaining parts taken from reference TRBV11-3 and TRBJ2-7, reads EAGVVQSPRYKIIEKKQPVAFWCNPISGHNTLYWYLQNLGQGPELLIRYENEEAVDDSQLPKDRFSAERLKGVDSTLKIQPAELGDSAVYLCASSLGPGQAPYEQYFGPGTRLTVT.

The V gene is TRBV5-1, the J gene TRBJ2-2; the D gene is possibly TRBD1 (6 bases). Trimming stripped 4 bases from V and 2 bases from J, with 18 bases between. In germline, CDR1 is SGHRS, CDR2 YFSETQ. The CDR3 consists of 17 residues. CDR3 amino acids: CASSLWGTPTNTGELFF. The CDR3 DNA reads as TGCGCCAGCAGCCTCTGGGGGACACCTACCAACACCGGGGAGCTGTTTTTT.

This chain uses TRBV5-1 with TRBJ2-7, with D perhaps matching TRBD1 (6 bases). Germline V gene lookup returns CDR1 SGHRS and CDR2 YFSETQ. The CDR3 runs 12 residues. The V gene lost 3 bases and the J gene lost 4 bases, with 8 bases spanning the gap. DNA of the CDR3: TGCGCCAGCAGCTCGACAGGTTACGAGCAGTACTTC. Protein: CASSSTGYEQYF.

The chain combines TRBV7-2 with TRBJ2-2, with 7 bases identical to TRBD1. The germline V gene encodes CDR1 SGHTA and CDR2 FQGNSA. This CDR3 comprises 16 residues. The V gene end was trimmed by 1 base and the J gene end by 0 bases; junction bases not matched to a gene: 2. For the CDR3, the DNA is TGTGCCAGCAGCTTAGTGGGGACAGCGAACACCGGGGAGCTGTTTTTT. This sequence encodes CASSLVGTANTGELFF. Filled out from reference TRBV7-2 and TRBJ2-2, the complete variable domain reads GAGVSQSPSNKVTEKGKDVELRCDPISGHTALYWYRQSLGQGLEFLIYFQGNSAPDKSGLPSDRFSAERTGGSVSTLTIQRTQQEDSAVYLCASSLVGTANTGELFFGEGSRLTVL.

This chain uses TRBV19 with TRBJ1-1; 7 bases are a match to TRBD1. The V segment lost 6 bases and the J segment 11 bases; nucleotides outside the gene matches: 15. The germline V gene has CDR1 LNHDA and CDR2 SQIVND (reference sequence). This CDR3 contains 14 residues. The CDR3 sequence: CASSNPAGGSPAFF. Written as DNA, the CDR3 is TGTGCCAGTAGCAACCCCGCAGGGGGTTCGCCCGCTTTCTTT.

The chain uses TRBV3-1 (or the pseudogene TRBV3-2) and TRBJ2-3, with D unclear. The CDR3 spans 17 residues. Germline CDR1 reads LGHDT; CDR2 reads YNNKEL (reference sequence). The V gene lost 4 bases and the J gene lost 2 bases, with 19 bases spanning the gap. CDR3 loop: CASSPASAGPLTDTQYF. CDR3 nucleotide sequence: TGTGCCAGCAGCCCAGCCTCGGCAGGTCCCCTCACAGATACGCAGTATTTT.